This TCR beta chain is drawn from a study of OX40 agonist ivuxolimab in advanced cancers. The cohort excluded patients with autoimmune disease history or systemic immunosuppression. The length of the CDR3 is 16 residues. V lost 2 bases and J lost 8; bases outside the gene matches: 12. CDR1 SGDLS and CDR2 YYNGEE come from the germline V gene. As concerns this clone: Its cognate antigen is unknown.

Data came from immunoSEQ multiplex PCR; TCRdb stores just in-frame clones and leaves some out. The sample lists some 60,000 clones, about 80% occurring once. Regarding the study as a whole: At 0.1 to 3.0 mg/kg, clonal expansion of CD4+ and CD8+ blood T cells had occurred by week 6. In general, CD8+ T cells held more expanded clones than CD4+ did, on average.

The chain couples TRBV9 to TRBJ1-4, with 7 bases fitting TRBD1. This specimen was CD4+ or CD8+ T cells sorted from blood, taken in a trial of the OX40 agonist ivuxolimab. This clonotype was obtained from an adult with an advanced solid tumor such as melanoma, head and neck, liver or kidney cancer. The CDR3 DNA reads TGTGCCAGCAGCGTCGGCCTGGGACAGCTGCGAGAAAAACTGTTTTTT. Protein product: CASSVGLGQLREKLFF.